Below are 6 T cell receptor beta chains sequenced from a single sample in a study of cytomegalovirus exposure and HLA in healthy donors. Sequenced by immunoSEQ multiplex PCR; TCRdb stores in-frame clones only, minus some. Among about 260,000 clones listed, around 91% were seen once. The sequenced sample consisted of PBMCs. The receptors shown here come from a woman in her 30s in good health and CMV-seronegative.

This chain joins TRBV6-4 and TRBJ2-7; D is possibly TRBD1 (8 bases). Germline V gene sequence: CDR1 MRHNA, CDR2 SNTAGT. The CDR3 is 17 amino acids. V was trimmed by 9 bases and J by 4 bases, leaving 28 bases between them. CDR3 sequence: CASFGQGPSAGPYEQYF. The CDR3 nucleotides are TGTGCCAGTTTCGGACAGGGCCCCTCAGCGGGACCGTACGAGCAGTACTTC.

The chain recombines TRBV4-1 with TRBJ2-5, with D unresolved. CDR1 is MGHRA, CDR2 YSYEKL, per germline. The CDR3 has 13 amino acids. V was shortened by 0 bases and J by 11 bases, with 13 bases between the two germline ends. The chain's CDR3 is CASSQDDWQQQYF. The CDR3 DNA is TGCGCCAGCAGCCAAGACGATTGGCAGCAACAGTACTTC.

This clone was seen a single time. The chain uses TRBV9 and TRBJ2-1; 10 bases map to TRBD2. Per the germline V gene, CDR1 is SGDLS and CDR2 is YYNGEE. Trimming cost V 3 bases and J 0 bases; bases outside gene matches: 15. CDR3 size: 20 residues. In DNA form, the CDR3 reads TGTGCCAGCAGCGCAACAGGGGGGACTAGCGTCCTAAGCTCCTACAATGAGCAGTTCTTC. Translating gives CASSATGGTSVLSSYNEQFF.

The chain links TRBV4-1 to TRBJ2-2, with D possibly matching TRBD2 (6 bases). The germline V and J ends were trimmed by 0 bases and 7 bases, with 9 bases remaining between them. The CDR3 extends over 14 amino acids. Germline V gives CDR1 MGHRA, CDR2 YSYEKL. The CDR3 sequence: CASSQDLGGGELFF. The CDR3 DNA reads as TGCGCCAGCAGCCAAGATCTCGGGGGCGGGGAGCTGTTTTTT.

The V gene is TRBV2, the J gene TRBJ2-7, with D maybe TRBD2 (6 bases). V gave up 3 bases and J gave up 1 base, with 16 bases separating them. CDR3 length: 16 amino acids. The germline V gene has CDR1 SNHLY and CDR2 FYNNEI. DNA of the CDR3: TGTGCCAGCAGTGAGGTCTATGGAGGGGTATCCTACGAGCAGTACTTC. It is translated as CASSEVYGGVSYEQYF. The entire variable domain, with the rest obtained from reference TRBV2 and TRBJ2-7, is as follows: EPEVTQTPSHQVTQMGQEVILRCVPISNHLYFYWYRQILGQKVEFLVSFYNNEISEKSEIFDDQFSVERPDGSNFTLKIRSTKLEDSAMYFCASSEVYGGVSYEQYFGPGTRLTVT.

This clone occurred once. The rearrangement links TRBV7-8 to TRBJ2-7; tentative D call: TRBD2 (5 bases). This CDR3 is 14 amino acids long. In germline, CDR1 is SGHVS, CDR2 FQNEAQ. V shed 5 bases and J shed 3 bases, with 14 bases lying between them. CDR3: CASSAVGEGYEQYF. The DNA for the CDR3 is TGTGCCAGCAGCGCCGTCGGGGAAGGCTACGAGCAGTACTTC.